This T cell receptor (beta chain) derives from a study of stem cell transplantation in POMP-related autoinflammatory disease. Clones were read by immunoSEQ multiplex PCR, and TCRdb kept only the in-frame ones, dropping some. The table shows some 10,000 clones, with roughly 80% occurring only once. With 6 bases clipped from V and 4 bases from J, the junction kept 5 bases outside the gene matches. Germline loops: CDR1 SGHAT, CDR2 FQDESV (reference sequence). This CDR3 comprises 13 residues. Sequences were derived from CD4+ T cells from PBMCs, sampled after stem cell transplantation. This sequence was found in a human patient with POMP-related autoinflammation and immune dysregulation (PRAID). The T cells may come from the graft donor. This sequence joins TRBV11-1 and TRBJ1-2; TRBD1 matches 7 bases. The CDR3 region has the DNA TGTGCCAGCAGTTCAGGGGGTACCTATGGCTACACCTTC. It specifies CASSSGGTYGYTF. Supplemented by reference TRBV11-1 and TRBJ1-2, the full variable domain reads EAEVAQSPRYKITEKSQAVAFWCDPISGHATLYWYRQILGQGPELLVQFQDESVVDDSQLPKDRFSAERLKGVDSTLKIQPAELGDSAMYLCASSSGGTYGYTFGSGTRLTVV.